This T cell receptor (beta chain) is drawn from a study of T cell clonotyping in hematopoietic cell transplantation. From germline, CDR1 is SNHLY and CDR2 FYNNEI. This CDR3 region has 14 residues. V trimming: 3 bases; J trimming: 3 bases; junction bases outside the gene matches: 1. Study-wide results and caveats: At the given depth, recipient repertoires were over 97% de novo clonotypes.

Documented time point: recipient sample about 28 days before transplant, after cytoreduction. In regard to this clone: Its antigen is as yet unknown.

Clones were sequenced by immunoSEQ multiplex PCR, and TCRdb holds only the in-frame ones, with some missing. There are 2,500 to 3,500 clones in the sample; under 97% occur only once, and around 1.5% lies in the top ten. The receptor's source is a woman aged 45 to 65 with chronic myeloid leukemia. Some clones in this sample may be carry-over from other donors' samples. Here the sequenced sample was peripheral blood mononuclear cells, taken before stem cell transplant. V is TRBV2 and J is TRBJ1-5; 8 nucleotides align to TRBD1. This CDR3 is CASSEQGANQPQHF. Written as DNA, the CDR3 is TGTGCCAGCAGTGAGCAGGGGGCCAATCAGCCCCAGCATTTT.